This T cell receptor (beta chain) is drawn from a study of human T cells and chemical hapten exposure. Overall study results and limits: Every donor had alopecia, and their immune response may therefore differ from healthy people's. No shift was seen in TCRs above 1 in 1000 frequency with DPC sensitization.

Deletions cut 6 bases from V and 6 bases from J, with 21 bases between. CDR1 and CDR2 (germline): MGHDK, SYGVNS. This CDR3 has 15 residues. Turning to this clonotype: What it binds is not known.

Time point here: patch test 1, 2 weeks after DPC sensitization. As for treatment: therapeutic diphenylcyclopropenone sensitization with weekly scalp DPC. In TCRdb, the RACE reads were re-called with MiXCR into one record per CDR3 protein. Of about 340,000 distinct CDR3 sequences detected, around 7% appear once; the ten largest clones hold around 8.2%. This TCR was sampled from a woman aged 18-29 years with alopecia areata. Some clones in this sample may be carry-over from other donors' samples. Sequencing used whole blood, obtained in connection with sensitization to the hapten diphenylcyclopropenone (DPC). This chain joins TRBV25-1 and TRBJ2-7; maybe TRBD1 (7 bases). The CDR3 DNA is TGTGCCAGCAGCCCGAGGGGGCCGCGGGGCTCCGAGCAGTACTTC. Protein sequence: CASSPRGPRGSEQYF.